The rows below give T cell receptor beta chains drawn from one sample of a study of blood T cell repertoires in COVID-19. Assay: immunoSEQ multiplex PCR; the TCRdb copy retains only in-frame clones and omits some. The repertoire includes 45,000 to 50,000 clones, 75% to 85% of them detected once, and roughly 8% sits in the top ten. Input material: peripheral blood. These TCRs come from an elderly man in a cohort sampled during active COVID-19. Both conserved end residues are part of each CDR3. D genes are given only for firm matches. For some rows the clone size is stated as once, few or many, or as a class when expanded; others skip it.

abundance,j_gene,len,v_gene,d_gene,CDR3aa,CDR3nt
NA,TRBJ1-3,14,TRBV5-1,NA,CASKLEGAGNTIYF,TGCGCCAGCAAGCTCGAGGGAGCGGGAAACACCATATATTTT
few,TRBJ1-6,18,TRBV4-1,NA,CASSQLSRNRAYNSPLHF,TGCGCCAGCAGCCAACTATCTCGGAACAGGGCCTATAATTCACCCCTCCACTTT
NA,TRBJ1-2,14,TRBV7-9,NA,CASSLEGVGAGYTF,TGTGCCAGCAGCTTAGAAGGGGTCGGAGCTGGCTACACCTTC
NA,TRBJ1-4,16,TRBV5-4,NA,CASSLGQAPADEKLFF,TGTGCCAGCAGCTTGGGACAAGCTCCGGCCGATGAAAAACTGTTTTTT
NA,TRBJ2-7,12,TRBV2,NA,CASMRYADKQYF,TGTGCCAGCATGAGATATGCTGACAAGCAGTACTTC
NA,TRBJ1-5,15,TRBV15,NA,CATSRRAGPNQPQHF,TGTGCCACCAGCAGGAGGGCCGGGCCCAATCAGCCCCAGCATTTT
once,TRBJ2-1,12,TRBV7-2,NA,CASSSRDFRLFF,TGTGCCAGCAGCTCCCGGGACTTCCGTCTGTTCTTC
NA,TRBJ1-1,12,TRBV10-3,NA,CAISESRWEAFF,TGTGCCATCAGTGAGTCCAGGTGGGAAGCTTTCTTT
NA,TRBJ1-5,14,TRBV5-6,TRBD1,CASSLRDRVQPQHF,TGTGCCAGCAGCTTGAGGGACAGGGTTCAGCCCCAGCATTTT
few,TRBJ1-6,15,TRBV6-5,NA,CASSSRIRRGSPLHF,TGTGCCAGCAGTTCGCGGATTCGTCGGGGTTCACCCCTCCACTTT
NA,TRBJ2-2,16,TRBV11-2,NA,CASSPRRDSYTGELFF,TGTGCCAGCAGCCCAAGGCGGGACAGTTACACCGGGGAGCTGTTTTTT
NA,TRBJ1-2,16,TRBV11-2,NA,CASSPARQGSYYGYTF,TGTGCCAGCAGCCCGGCCCGGCAGGGAAGTTACTATGGCTACACCTTC
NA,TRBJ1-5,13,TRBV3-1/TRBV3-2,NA,CASSQDRDQPQHF,TGTGCCAGCAGCCAAGATCGGGATCAGCCCCAGCATTTT
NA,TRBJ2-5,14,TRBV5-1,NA,CASSHGTVQETQYF,TGCGCCAGCAGCCACGGGACTGTCCAAGAGACCCAGTACTTC
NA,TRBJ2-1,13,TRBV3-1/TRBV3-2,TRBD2,CASSQGVSGGSFF,TGTGCCAGCAGCCAAGGTGTTAGCGGGGGATCGTTCTTC
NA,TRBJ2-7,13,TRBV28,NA,CASSLFISYEQYF,TGTGCCAGCAGCCTTTTTATTAGTTACGAGCAGTACTTC
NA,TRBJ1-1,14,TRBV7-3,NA,CASSPSGERTEAFF,TGTGCCAGCAGCCCATCGGGGGAACGGACTGAAGCTTTCTTT
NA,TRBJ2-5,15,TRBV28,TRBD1,CASSRDRGKKETQYF,TGTGCCAGCAGCAGGGACAGGGGGAAAAAAGAGACCCAGTACTTC
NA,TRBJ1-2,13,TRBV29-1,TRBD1,CSVSPDRNYGYTF,TGCAGCGTCTCGCCGGACAGGAACTATGGCTACACCTTC
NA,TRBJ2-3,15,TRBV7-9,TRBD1,CASSLVTGGTDTQYF,TGTGCCAGCAGCTTAGTGACAGGGGGAACAGATACGCAGTATTTT
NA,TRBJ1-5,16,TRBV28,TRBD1,CASSLAIRGRYQPQHF,TGTGCCAGCAGTTTAGCCATTAGGGGGCGGTATCAGCCCCAGCATTTT
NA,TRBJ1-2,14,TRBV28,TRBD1,CASSSGQGSDGYTF,TGTGCCAGCAGTTCGGGACAGGGGAGTGATGGCTACACCTTC
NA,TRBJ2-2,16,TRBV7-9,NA,CASSDNRRLDTGELFF,TGTGCCAGCAGCGACAATCGCCGTCTGGACACCGGGGAGCTGTTTTTT
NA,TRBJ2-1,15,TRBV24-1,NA,CATSDRTVGNNEQFF,TGTGCCACCAGTGATCGGACAGTCGGAAACAATGAGCAGTTCTTC
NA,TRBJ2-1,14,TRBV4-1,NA,CASSSVTGYNEQFF,TGCGCCAGCAGCTCGGTGACAGGCTACAATGAGCAGTTCTTC
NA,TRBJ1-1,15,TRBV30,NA,CASQWGGHQDTEAFF,TGTGCCTCCCAGTGGGGGGGACACCAGGACACTGAAGCTTTCTTT
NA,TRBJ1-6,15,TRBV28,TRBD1,CASTGTGGVNSPLHF,TGTGCCAGCACCGGGACAGGGGGAGTTAATTCACCCCTCCACTTT
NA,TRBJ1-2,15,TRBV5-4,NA,CASSGQGGSNYGYTF,TGTGCCAGCAGCGGGCAAGGGGGATCAAACTATGGCTACACCTTC
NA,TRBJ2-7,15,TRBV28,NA,CASSTEQAARYEQYF,TGTGCCAGCAGCACGGAACAGGCGGCGAGGTACGAGCAGTACTTC
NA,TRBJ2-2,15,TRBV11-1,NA,CASSQKGQNTGELFF,TGTGCCAGCAGCCAGAAGGGACAGAACACCGGGGAGCTGTTTTTT